The 20 T cell receptor beta chains below all came from one sample that was sequenced in a study of EBV T-cell therapy then PD-1 blockade in nasopharyngeal carcinoma. The antigens of these receptors remain unknown. Produced via immunoSEQ multiplex PCR; TCRdb's table is partial and in-frame only. The sample shows some 19,000 clones, approximately 88% of them seen only once. As for treatment: AdE1-LMPpoly-expanded autologous EBV-specific T-cell therapy followed by anti-PD-1 nivolumab. This sample comprised CD8+ T cells from blood, obtained at roughly day 34 from a patient whose treatment included autologous EBV-specific T cells and nivolumab. Every receptor here comes from a man aged 35 to 55 with nasopharyngeal carcinoma.

This clone was detected a few times. The chain joins TRBV3-1 (or the pseudogene TRBV3-2) to TRBJ1-1, with 7 bases lining up with TRBD1. The CDR3 consists of 17 residues. CDR1 is LGHDT, CDR2 YNNKEL, per germline (reference sequence). V shed 11 bases and J 2 bases; nucleotides not matched to a gene: 20. The CDR3 sequence: CAGPTFCRGRGNTEAFF. The CDR3, as DNA: TGTGCCGGACCGACCTTTTGCAGGGGGAGGGGTAACACTGAAGCTTTCTTT.

This chain joins TRBV29-1 and TRBJ1-2; D is perhaps TRBD1 (5 bases). The CDR3 length is 13 residues. Deletions cut 6 bases from V and 5 bases from J, with 16 bases between. Germline values: CDR1 SQVTM, CDR2 ANQGSEA. The CDR3 here is CSVAEQGGYGYTF. CDR3 bases: TGCAGCGTGGCGGAGCAGGGAGGGTATGGCTACACCTTC. Drawing the rest from reference TRBV29-1 and TRBJ1-2, the complete variable domain is SAVISQKPSRDICQRGTSLTIQCQVDSQVTMMFWYRQQPGQSLTLIATANQGSEATYESGFVIDKFPISRPNLTFSTLTVSNMSPEDSSIYLCSVAEQGGYGYTFGSGTRLTVV.

The chain joins TRBV7-9 to TRBJ1-4; 7 bases line up with TRBD1. CDR3 length: 13 residues. From germline, CDR1 is SEHNR and CDR2 FQNEAQ (reference sequence). Losses at the gene ends were 7 bases for V and 8 bases for J; bases not matched to a gene: 7. The CDR3 nucleotides read TGTGCCAGCAAGTCAGGGGGAAGAGAAAAACTGTTTTTT. Protein: CASKSGGREKLFF.

The chain recombines TRBV2 with TRBJ2-5; D gene ambiguous. Germline assignment: CDR1 SNHLY and CDR2 FYNNEI. The CDR3 contains 13 residues. The ends were cut back, 4 bases at V and 4 bases at J, with 10 bases in the middle. CDR3 region: CASSVSYGETQYF. The DNA of the CDR3 is TGTGCCAGCAGTGTCTCTTACGGAGAGACCCAGTACTTC.

The V and J genes are TRBV7-6 and TRBJ1-5; D is uncertain. CDR3 length: 14 amino acids. Trimming left V 5 bases short and J 6 bases short, with 14 bases between. The V gene's germline CDR1 is SGHVS and CDR2 FNYEAQ. The CDR3 protein is CASSAAGFIQPQHF. The CDR3 DNA reads as TGTGCCAGCAGCGCCGCGGGTTTTATTCAGCCCCAGCATTTT.

This clone was seen a handful of times. The V and J genes are TRBV23-1 and TRBJ1-5, with 9 nucleotides matching TRBD1. TRBV23-1 is classed as an ORF, of uncertain function. CDR3 length equals 16 residues. Losses at the gene ends were 1 base for V and 2 bases for J; bases not matched to a gene: 3. For the CDR3, the DNA is TGCGCCAGCAGTCAATTACGGGACAGGGGCAATCAGCCCCAGCATTTT. Amino acids: CASSQLRDRGNQPQHF.

This sequence joins TRBV7-2 and TRBJ1-1, with D hard to call. The germline gives CDR1 SGHTA, CDR2 FQGNSA. The ends were cut back, 3 bases at V and 2 bases at J, with 13 bases in the middle. The CDR3 is made up of 15 amino acids. CDR3 loop: CASSLAEGANTEAFF. DNA of the CDR3: TGTGCCAGCAGCTTGGCGGAAGGTGCAAACACTGAAGCTTTCTTT.

The V and J genes are TRBV9 and TRBJ1-2; D ambiguous. V lost 4 bases to trimming and J lost 2 bases, with 12 bases between them. The CDR3 has 14 amino acids. Germline loops: CDR1 SGDLS, CDR2 YYNGEE. CDR3 DNA: TGTGCCAGCAGCCCTCGGACCGTAAACTATGGCTACACCTTC. Protein sequence: CASSPRTVNYGYTF.

The chain joins TRBV10-3 to TRBJ2-2; D possibly corresponds to TRBD1 (8 bases). The length of the CDR3 is 17 residues. Germline V CDR1 and CDR2: ENHRY, SYGVKD. Trimming shortened V by 7 bases and J by 2 bases, and 20 bases separated the two germline ends. The CDR3 loop is CAITGGRRGLNTGELFF. Written as DNA, the CDR3 is TGTGCCATCACCGGGGGGCGCAGGGGGCTAAACACCGGGGAGCTGTTTTTT.

CDR3 DNA sequence: TGTGCCAGCAGCAGCCCGGAGGTACTCACAGCCTACGAGCAGTACTTC. This encodes CASSSPEVLTAYEQYF. This chain uses TRBV6-2 or TRBV6-3 with TRBJ2-7; tentative D call: TRBD2 (5 bases). CDR1 is MNHEY and CDR2 is SVGEGT in the germline V gene. V was cut by 6 bases and J by 2 bases, with 20 bases left in between. The CDR3 is 16 amino acids.

The chain employs TRBV7-9 and TRBJ1-4; D uncertain. The ends were cut back, 5 bases at V and 10 bases at J, with 11 bases in the middle. Germline CDR1 reads SEHNR; CDR2 reads FQNEAQ (reference sequence). This CDR3 spans 12 amino acids. The CDR3 spells CASSPQRGKLFF. Here the CDR3 DNA reads TGTGCCAGCAGCCCTCAGCGGGGAAAACTGTTTTTT. Filled out from reference TRBV7-9 and TRBJ1-4, the complete variable domain reads DTGVSQNPRHKITKRGQNVTFRCDPISEHNRLYWYRQTLGQGPEFLTYFQNEAQLEKSRLLSDRFSAERPKGSFSTLEIQRTEQGDSAMYLCASSPQRGKLFFGSGTQLSVL.

This sequence joins TRBV14 and TRBJ2-1; D call uncertain. Germline V gene sequence: CDR1 SGHDN, CDR2 FVKESK. The CDR3 length is 13 residues. Trimming cost V 3 bases and J 9 bases, with 12 bases left between them. The CDR3 region has the DNA TGTGCCAGCAGCCAGCTAGGTCGTGGTGAGCAGTTCTTC. Its protein is CASSQLGRGEQFF.

This clone is a singleton in its sample. V gene TRBV7-9 combines with J gene TRBJ1-5, with D unresolved. V lost 2 bases and J lost 2, with 10 bases in between. This CDR3 is built from 15 residues. The V gene's germline CDR1 is SEHNR and CDR2 FQNEAQ (reference sequence). The CDR3 DNA is TGTGCCAGCAGCTTAACCTCGGCAGGCAATCAGCCCCAGCATTTT. Protein product: CASSLTSAGNQPQHF.

The chain joins TRBV7-9 to TRBJ1-6; D unclear. Trimming removed 5 bases at V and 5 bases at J, with 4 bases between. There are 12 residues in the CDR3. CDR1 is SEHNR, CDR2 FQNEAQ, per germline (reference sequence). CDR3: CASSQNNSPLHF. The CDR3 DNA reads as TGTGCCAGCAGCCAAAATAATTCACCCCTCCACTTT.

This sequence joins TRBV25-1 and TRBJ2-3; D may be TRBD1 (5 bases). CDR3 length equals 11 residues. Germline V lookup: CDR1 MGHDK, CDR2 SYGVNS. Trimming took off 7 bases at V and 5 bases at J, with 7 bases between the two ends. In nucleotides, the CDR3 is TGTGCCAGCACCCAGGGAGATACGCAGTATTTT. It yields the protein CASTQGDTQYF.

This clone occurred once. The rearrangement links TRBV4-3 to TRBJ2-6; no definite D call. This CDR3 is built from 16 residues. Germline assignment: CDR1 LGHNA and CDR2 YSLEER. Trimming left V 0 bases short and J 4 bases short, with 10 bases between. CDR3 bases: TGCGCCAGCAGCCAAGATGAAGAGGACGGGGCCAACGTCCTGACTTTC. Protein: CASSQDEEDGANVLTF.

This rearrangement joins TRBV6-2 or TRBV6-3 to TRBJ2-7; TRBD1 matches at 7 bases. Germline lookup yields CDR1 MNHEY and CDR2 SVGEGT. V shed 4 bases, J shed 1 base, and the junction held 1 base outside the gene matches. The CDR3 covers 13 residues. CDR3 sequence: CASSWGQSYEQYF. The CDR3 DNA follows: TGTGCCAGCAGTTGGGGACAGTCCTACGAGCAGTACTTC.

This clone showed up just once. The CDR3 sequence is CASILTGTGLGYEQYF. CDR3 sequence (DNA): TGTGCCAGCATCCTTACAGGGACTGGTCTAGGCTACGAGCAGTACTTC. The rearrangement uses TRBV27 and TRBJ2-7, with D possibly called TRBD1 or TRBD2 (6 bases each). The CDR3 has 16 residues. V dropped 7 bases and J dropped 3 bases, with 22 bases sitting between them. The V gene's germline CDR1 is MNHEY and CDR2 SMNVEV (reference sequence).

This clone was detected only once. This chain joins TRBV2 and TRBJ1-4; 7 bases fit TRBD1. Germline V gene data show CDR1 as SNHLY and CDR2 as FYNNEI. V lost 3 bases to trimming and J lost 8 bases; unmatched junction nucleotides: 6. CDR3 length equals 14 residues. This chain's CDR3 is CASSEVQGGEKLFF. The CDR3 DNA is TGTGCCAGCAGTGAGGTCCAGGGGGGGGAAAAACTGTTTTTT.

CDR3 in amino acids: CASSQEGRSSNEKLFF. As DNA, the CDR3 is TGTGCCAGCAGCCAAGAAGGCCGGAGCTCTAATGAAAAACTGTTTTTT. This chain links TRBV4-2 with TRBJ1-4, with D unclear. This CDR3 contains 16 residues. Between the trimmed V and J ends, which lost 0 bases and 3 bases, there was a span of 11 bases. CDR1 LGHNA and CDR2 YNFKEQ come from the germline V gene.